Shown below are 24 T cell receptor beta chains from a single sample sequenced in a study of T cell responses to AZD1222 COVID-19 vaccine. TCRdb's table, derived via immunoSEQ multiplex PCR, lists solely in-frame clones and lacks some. The sample records about 150,000 clones, 90% to 95% being singletons. The sequenced sample was peripheral blood, obtained on day 0 of AZD1222 vaccination. The receptors come from an adult in good health.

The chain combines TRBV30 with TRBJ1-2; 7 nucleotides match TRBD1. Losses at the gene ends were 2 bases for V and 8 bases for J; bases not matched to a gene: 14. The CDR3 length is 15 residues. CDR1 is GTSNPN and CDR2 is SVGIG in the germline V gene (reference sequence). The CDR3 is CAWSIAQGLLLGYTF. CDR3 coding DNA: TGTGCCTGGAGTATCGCACAGGGGCTTCTTTTAGGCTACACCTTC.

V is TRBV6-5 and J is TRBJ1-1; D unclear. The CDR3 length is 13 residues. The germline V and J ends were trimmed by 0 bases and 4 bases, with 6 bases remaining between them. The germline CDR1 and CDR2 sequences are MNHEY and SVGAGI. The CDR3 loop is CASSYSRVTEAFF. The DNA for the CDR3 is TGTGCCAGCAGTTACTCGAGGGTCACTGAAGCTTTCTTT.

The CDR3 nucleotides are TGTGCCAGCAGTTTTTCTACAGGGTTCTACGAGCAGTACTTC. Translated: CASSFSTGFYEQYF. V is TRBV27 and J is TRBJ2-7; possibly TRBD1 for D (6 bases). V shed 3 bases and J shed 3 bases, with 12 bases lying between them. The CDR3 consists of 14 residues. CDR1 and CDR2 from the germline V gene are MNHEY and SMNVEV (reference sequence).

The rearrangement links TRBV21-1 to TRBJ2-7; the table's D call TRBD2 went unverified against the DNA. TRBV21-1 is a documented pseudogene. The CDR3 covers 15 residues. CDR3 sequence: CASIRKETYSYEQYF. For the CDR3, the DNA is TGTGCCAGCATTAGGAAGGAGACGTACTCCTACGAGCAGTACTTC.

The chain recombines TRBV12-3 or TRBV12-4 with TRBJ2-4; D is undetermined. The V end was cut by 7 bases, the J end by 2 bases, with 6 bases between. The CDR3 loop spans 12 amino acids. The CDR3 spells CASTHSKNIQYF. CDR3 nucleotides: TGTGCCAGCACCCACTCCAAAAACATTCAGTACTTC.

The CDR3 DNA sequence: TGTGCCAGCAGCTTGTTAGGGCAAGAGACCCAGTACTTC. Translated, it gives CASSLLGQETQYF. The chain couples TRBV5-5 to TRBJ2-5; no clear D. The CDR3 totals 13 residues. Germline CDR1 is SGHKS and CDR2 is YYEKEE (reference sequence). Trimming stripped 1 base from V and 2 bases from J, with 6 bases between.

The chain recombines TRBV19 with TRBJ2-2, with D maybe TRBD2 (6 bases). The CDR3 is made up of 13 amino acids. Germline V lookup: CDR1 LNHDA, CDR2 SQIVND (reference sequence). Trimming stripped 1 base from V and 7 bases from J, with 7 bases between. CDR3 sequence reads: CASSIVRDGELFF. The CDR3 nucleotides read TGTGCCAGTAGTATAGTGCGGGACGGGGAGCTGTTTTTT.

This clone was seen a single time. This sequence joins TRBV7-2 and TRBJ1-1; possibly TRBD1 for D (5 bases). Germline loops: CDR1 SGHTA, CDR2 FQGNSA. Trimming left V 7 bases short and J 1 base short, with 13 bases between. The CDR3 spans 14 residues. The DNA for the CDR3 is TGTGCCAGCACCCGGGGACCCAGGAACACTGAAGCTTTCTTT. Translation gives CASTRGPRNTEAFF.

This clone was detected once. The chain combines TRBV27 with TRBJ1-2, with a weak D call TRBD1 (6 bases). The CDR3 is made up of 13 amino acids. CDR1 is MNHEY and CDR2 is SMNVEV in the germline V gene (reference sequence). The V end lost 3 bases, the J end lost 7 bases, and 12 bases lay between the germline ends. CDR3 amino acids: CASSFAGESGYTF. As DNA, the CDR3 is TGTGCCAGCAGTTTCGCAGGGGAGAGTGGCTACACCTTC.

The V gene is TRBV9, the J gene TRBJ1-6, with D hard to call. V lost 4 bases, J lost 5 bases, and 13 bases lay in between. Germline V CDR1 and CDR2: SGDLS, YYNGEE. CDR3 length equals 15 residues. The CDR3 coding sequence is TGTGCCAGCAGCCGAAACCGACCCAATAATTCACCCCTCCACTTT. It yields the protein CASSRNRPNNSPLHF.

V is TRBV2 and J is TRBJ1-1; weak D call: TRBD1 (5 bases). The V gene's germline CDR1 is SNHLY and CDR2 FYNNEI. The CDR3 loop spans 13 amino acids. The V gene lost 4 bases and the J gene lost 5 bases, with 11 bases spanning the gap. The CDR3 coding sequence is TGTGCCAGCAGTGGATCGGGGCGTACTGAAGCTTTCTTT. Protein: CASSGSGRTEAFF.

The V call is TRBV5-6, the J call TRBJ1-1; TRBD1 matches at 8 bases. This CDR3 comprises 16 residues. Per the germline V gene, CDR1 is SGHDT and CDR2 is YYEEEE. With 3 bases clipped from V and 4 bases from J, the junction kept 11 bases outside the gene matches. The CDR3: CASSSRTGRGGTEAFF. CDR3 DNA sequence: TGTGCCAGCAGCTCCAGGACAGGGCGAGGGGGCACTGAAGCTTTCTTT. The full variable domain, completed using reference TRBV5-6 and TRBJ1-1, is DAGVTQSPTHLIKTRGQQVTLRCSPKSGHDTVSWYQQALGQGPQFIFQYYEEEERQRGNFPDRFSGHQFPNYSSELNVNALLLGDSALYLCASSSRTGRGGTEAFFGQGTRLTVV.

The chain carries TRBV4-3 and TRBJ1-2; TRBD1 matches 7 bases. V gave up 1 base and J gave up 0 bases; unmatched junction bases: 5. The CDR3 extends over 16 amino acids. CDR1 and CDR2 from the germline V gene are LGHNA and YSLEER. The CDR3 loop is CASSQVGQVTNYGYTF. Here the CDR3 DNA reads TGCGCCAGCAGCCAAGTCGGACAGGTCACTAACTATGGCTACACCTTC.

This sequence joins TRBV18 and TRBJ1-5; D call uncertain. Trimming stripped 0 bases from V and 9 bases from J, with 12 bases between. Per the germline V gene, CDR1 is KGHSH and CDR2 is LQKENI. This CDR3 is 14 amino acids long. In DNA form, the CDR3 reads TGTGCCAGCTCACCACCTCGCAGTCCAGGGCCCCAGCATTTT. Its translation is CASSPPRSPGPQHF.

The chain couples TRBV5-4 to TRBJ2-7; 12 bases agree with TRBD2. CDR1 and CDR2 from the germline V gene are SGHNT and YYREEE (reference sequence). This CDR3 has 16 amino acids. V dropped 2 bases and J dropped 2; count of bases not matched to a gene: 5. The CDR3 here is CASSFRGLAGTYEQYF. The CDR3, as DNA: TGTGCCAGCAGCTTTCGGGGACTAGCGGGCACCTACGAGCAGTACTTC.

The chain carries TRBV7-2 and TRBJ1-2; D call uncertain. V was pared by 4 bases and J by 7 bases, with 16 bases between. The germline V gene has CDR1 SGHTA and CDR2 FQGNSA. The CDR3 spans 14 residues. In DNA, the CDR3 is TGTGCCAGCAGCTCCGCCGGGAGGGTCTCTGGCTACACCTTC. Residues: CASSSAGRVSGYTF.

This clone showed up just a few times. The genes are TRBV28 and TRBJ1-3; no firm D call. The CDR3 is made up of 12 amino acids. Germline V gene lookup returns CDR1 MDHEN and CDR2 SYDVKM. V dropped 6 bases and J dropped 4 bases, with 7 bases sitting between them. CDR3 in DNA: TGTGCCAGCAGCCTATTGGGAAACACCATATATTTT. It translates to CASSLLGNTIYF.

The chain links TRBV12-3 or TRBV12-4 to TRBJ2-1; D call uncertain. CDR3 size: 11 residues. V was cut by 8 bases and J by 8 bases, with 10 bases left in between. CDR3: CASSFGDEQFF. DNA for the CDR3: TGTGCCAGCTCATTTGGGGATGAGCAGTTCTTC.

The rearrangement uses TRBV3-1 (or the pseudogene TRBV3-2) and TRBJ2-7, with 12 bases lining up with TRBD2. The V segment lost 1 base and the J segment 3 bases; nucleotides outside the gene matches: 4. This CDR3 has 16 residues. Germline values: CDR1 LGHDT, CDR2 YNNKEL (reference sequence). CDR3 coding DNA: TGTGCCAGCAGCCAAGGGGCTAGCGGGGGGGACTACGAGCAGTACTTC. Encoded protein: CASSQGASGGDYEQYF.

J is TRBJ2-7 and V is TRBV5-7; the D call may be TRBD1 or TRBD2 (6 bases each). TRBV5-7 is given ORF status, its function remaining uncertain. The CDR3 spans 15 residues. With 5 bases removed from V and 6 bases from J, the gap between germline ends came to 21 bases. The CDR3 region is CASRPPGALGREQYF. In DNA form, the CDR3 reads TGTGCCAGCAGGCCCCCGGGGGCGTTAGGTCGCGAGCAGTACTTC.

The CDR3 reads CASSLTAYEQYF. In DNA, the CDR3 is TGTGCCAGCAGCTTGACGGCCTACGAGCAGTACTTC. The rearrangement uses TRBV5-6 and TRBJ2-7, with D uncertain. V was clipped by 1 base and J by 2 bases, with 4 bases between them. The CDR3 contains 12 residues. Germline values: CDR1 SGHDT, CDR2 YYEEEE.

This rearrangement joins TRBV21-1 to TRBJ2-7; the DNA was not compared with TRBD2, the D call given in the table. TRBV21-1 is a known pseudogene. CDR3 length equals 15 residues. The DNA for the CDR3 is TGTGCCAGCAGCATGACGGAGGACCCTCCCTACGAGCAGTACTTC. This sequence encodes CASSMTEDPPYEQYF.

The V and J genes are TRBV11-1 and TRBJ1-1; unclear D gene. Per germline, CDR1 SGHAT and CDR2 FQDESV (reference sequence). V was pared by 4 bases and J by 5 bases, with 14 bases between. The CDR3 has 14 amino acids. The CDR3 DNA follows: TGTGCCAGCAGCTCCGACGGTTTGGGGACTGAAGCTTTCTTT. Translated: CASSSDGLGTEAFF.

The chain employs TRBV9 and TRBJ2-1; 9 positions match TRBD2. V dropped 2 bases and J dropped 4; count of bases not matched to a gene: 4. Germline lookup yields CDR1 SGDLS and CDR2 YYNGEE. The CDR3 consists of 15 residues. DNA for the CDR3: TGTGCCAGCAGCGTTCTAGCGGGGTTGTACAATGAGCAGTTCTTC. Translating it yields CASSVLAGLYNEQFF.